This TCR beta chain originates from a study of cytotoxic CD8 clonotypes in ibrutinib-treated CLL. This CDR3 has 15 residues. V was pared by 2 bases and J by 7 bases, with 6 bases of the junction left unmatched. Germline V lookup: CDR1 SGHTA, CDR2 FQGNSA. Produced via immunoSEQ multiplex PCR; TCRdb's table is partial and in-frame only. The data hold roughly 170,000 clones, with under 90% observed a single time. General study points: Public clonotypes were rare and shrank or held steady on treatment.

This clone was detected only once. Antigen unknown. The V gene is TRBV7-2, the J gene TRBJ2-1, with 9 bases fitting TRBD2. This receptor was obtained from a human donor with chronic lymphocytic leukemia. The sequenced sample was PBMCs, obtained after 24 months of ibrutinib treatment. The CDR3 here is CASSLLAGLENEQFF. DNA of the CDR3: TGTGCCAGCAGCTTACTAGCGGGATTGGAGAATGAGCAGTTCTTC.